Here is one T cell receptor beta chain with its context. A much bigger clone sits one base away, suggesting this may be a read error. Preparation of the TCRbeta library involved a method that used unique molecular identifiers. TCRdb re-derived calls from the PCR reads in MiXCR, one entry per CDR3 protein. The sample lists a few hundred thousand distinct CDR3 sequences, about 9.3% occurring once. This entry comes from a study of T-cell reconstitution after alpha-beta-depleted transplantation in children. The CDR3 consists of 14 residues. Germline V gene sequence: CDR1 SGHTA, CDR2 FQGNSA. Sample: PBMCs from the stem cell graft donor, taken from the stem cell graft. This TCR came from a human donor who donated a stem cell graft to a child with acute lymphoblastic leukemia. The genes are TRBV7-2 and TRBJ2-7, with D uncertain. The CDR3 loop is CASTLREGFYEQYF. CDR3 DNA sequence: TGTGCCAGCACCTTACGTGAAGGGTTTTACGAGCAGTACTTC.